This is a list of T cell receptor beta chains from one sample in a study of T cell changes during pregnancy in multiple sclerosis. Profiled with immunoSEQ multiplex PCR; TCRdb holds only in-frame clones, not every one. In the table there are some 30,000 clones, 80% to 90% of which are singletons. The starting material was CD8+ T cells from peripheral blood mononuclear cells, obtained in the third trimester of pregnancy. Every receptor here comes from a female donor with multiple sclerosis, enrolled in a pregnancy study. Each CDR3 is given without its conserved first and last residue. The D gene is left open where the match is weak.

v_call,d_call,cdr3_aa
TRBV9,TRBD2,ASSALAASSYNEQF
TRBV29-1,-,SVYEGHGYGYT
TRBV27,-,ASSPPPDRNTEAF
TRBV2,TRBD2,ASSESTGTSNYNEQF
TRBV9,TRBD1,ASSHRQGLYGELF
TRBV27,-,ASSAGSNTEAF
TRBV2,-,ASSGELGGTGELF
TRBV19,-,ASIGVGGESEQY
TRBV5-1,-,ASSYKTGSGPLEQY
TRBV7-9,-,ASSLPAGITEAF
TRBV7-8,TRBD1,ASSSTTGSGYT
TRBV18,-,ASSLAKPWASSYNEQF
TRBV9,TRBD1,ASSPDRAIYGYT
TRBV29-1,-,SSLSGATEAF
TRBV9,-,ASSDHEGRRISEAF
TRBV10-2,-,ASSEFGGAF
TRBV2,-,ASSEALLRDEQY
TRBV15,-,ATSRDEGESSYNEQF
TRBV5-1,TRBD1,ASSPSGTATEAF
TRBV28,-,ASSLSRAVAEAF
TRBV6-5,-,ASSYSTRTYEQY
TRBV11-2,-,ASSLEGSWGGLYGDTQY
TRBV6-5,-,ASSAGQNEQY
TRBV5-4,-,ASTPGVAEGEFSYEQY
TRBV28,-,ASSPARDEQF
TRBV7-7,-,ASSLNARSSYNEQF
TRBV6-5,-,ASSYGRGRREQY
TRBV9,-,ASSVEDRTEQY
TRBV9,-,ASDPGHSHTDTQY
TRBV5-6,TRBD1,ASSLRGQYEQY
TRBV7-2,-,ASSSSSSNQPQH
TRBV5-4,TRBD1,ASSSDRVGNTIY
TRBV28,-,ASSFGVVGSNSYEQY
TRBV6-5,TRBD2,ASSPSGGEYNEQF
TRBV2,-,ASSEGGGTEAF
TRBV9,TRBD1,ASSTEGQEFEKLF
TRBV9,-,ASSVATQAGGNYGYT
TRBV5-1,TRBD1,ASSRDRGRTEAF
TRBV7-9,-,ASSHGAGGTEAF
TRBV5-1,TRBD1,ASSLAGGESYEQY
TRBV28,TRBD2,ASRPSLAGPAKNIQY
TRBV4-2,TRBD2,ASSQEGGLVGTDTQY
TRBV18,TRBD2,ASSPPAQRGYFAYEQY
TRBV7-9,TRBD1,ASSGPSGQTPYGYT
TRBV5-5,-,ASSHPGFRPEAF
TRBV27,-,ASSRIAKNYEQY